The 13 T cell receptor beta chains listed next were all sequenced from one sample in a study of vaccination effects on CD4 cells after COVID-19. Repertoires were generated with immunoSEQ multiplex PCR, while TCRdb's copy carries only in-frame clones and drops some. Among about 27,000 clones listed, roughly four fifths were seen once. What these receptors recognize is not known. Using viral peptide pools, the ViraFEST assay grew out antigen-specific CD4+ T cells prior to sequencing. Culturing for roughly 10 days preceded CD4+ T cell isolation. Two-dose BNT162b2 or mRNA-1273 vaccination was given to participants. The specimen comprised CD4+ T cells from PBMCs cultured with HCoV-NL63 spike peptides, sampled after COVID-19 vaccination. The receptors derive from a human donor who received a COVID-19 vaccine. Some clones in this sample may be carry-over from other donors' samples.

The table lists this clone with a count of one. This chain links TRBV6-4 with TRBJ2-7; D might be TRBD1 (5 bases). V shed 9 bases and J shed 3 bases, with 9 bases lying between them. Germline V CDR1 and CDR2: MRHNA, SNTAGT. CDR3 size: 11 residues. The CDR3 DNA reads TGTGCCAGTGTGGGGCGCTACGAGCAGTACGTC. Its translation is CASVGRYEQYV.

The chain joins TRBV27 to TRBJ2-7, with 7 bases aligning to TRBD2. CDR3 length: 14 residues. Trimming at V came to 6 bases and at J to 4 bases, leaving 9 bases not matched to a gene. CDR1 and CDR2 (germline): MNHEY, SMNVEV (reference sequence). CDR3 region: CASSPLGGEYEQYV. Written as DNA, the CDR3 is TGTGCCAGCAGCCCACTGGGGGGGGAGTACGAGCAGTACGTC.

This clone was recorded only once. The chain recombines TRBV10-3 with TRBJ1-1; a weak D match, TRBD1 (6 bases). The CDR3 totals 15 residues. Germline CDR1 reads ENHRY; CDR2 reads SYGVKD. Trimming took 3 bases from V and 1 from J, leaving 12 bases between them. The CDR3 nucleotides are TGTGCCATCAGTGACTCCCGGACAGCGAACACTGAAGCTTTCTTT. As protein: CAISDSRTANTEAFF.

This sequence joins TRBV5-1 and TRBJ1-2, with 8 bases fitting TRBD1. With V trimmed by 2 bases and J by 3 bases, 6 bases remained unmatched. The CDR3 consists of 15 residues. Germline loops: CDR1 SGHRS, CDR2 YFSETQ. The CDR3 coding sequence is TGCGCCAGCAGCTTAGGACAGGGAAGGGACTATGGCTACACCTTC. Encoded protein: CASSLGQGRDYGYTF.

The CDR3 protein is CASSLGGAGNTEAFF. CDR3 nucleotides: TGCGCCAGCAGCTTGGGGGGGGCCGGGAACACTGAAGCTTTCTTT. The chain joins TRBV5-1 to TRBJ1-1, with a tentative D call TRBD1 (6 bases). V dropped 0 bases and J dropped 1 base, with 10 bases sitting between them. The germline CDR1 and CDR2 sequences are SGHRS and YFSETQ. This CDR3 is 15 amino acids long.

This chain connects TRBV3-1 (or the pseudogene TRBV3-2) to TRBJ2-1; maybe TRBD2 (6 bases). This CDR3 contains 14 residues. From germline, CDR1 is LGHDT and CDR2 YNNKEL (reference sequence). V lost 4 bases and J 0 bases, leaving 7 bases between the germline ends. CDR3 nucleotides: TGTGCCAGCAGCCGGGGGGACTCCTACAATGAGCAGTTCTTC. As protein: CASSRGDSYNEQFF.

This rearrangement joins TRBV4-1 to TRBJ1-4; D ambiguous. CDR1 MGHRA and CDR2 YSYEKL come from the germline V gene. Trimming left V 5 bases short and J 3 bases short, with 13 bases between. This CDR3 is built from 15 residues. CDR3 sequence reads: CASSSRTWANEKLFF. Here the CDR3 DNA reads TGCGCCAGCAGCTCCCGGACTTGGGCTAATGAAAAACTGTTTTTT.

V and J are TRBV2 and TRBJ1-1; unclear D gene. Per germline, CDR1 SNHLY and CDR2 FYNNEI. The CDR3 spans 16 residues. Between the trimmed V and J ends, which lost 2 bases and 0 bases, there was a span of 13 bases. The chain's CDR3 is CASSEFGPGVNTEAFF. CDR3 DNA: TGTGCCAGCAGTGAATTTGGACCTGGGGTGAACACTGAAGCTTTCTTT.

The DNA for the CDR3 is TGTGCCAGCAGCTTAACGTTGGGACTAGCCCCTCAAGGGGAGCTGTTTTTT. Its protein is CASSLTLGLAPQGELFF. The chain couples TRBV7-3 to TRBJ2-2, with TRBD2 matching 9 bases. The CDR3 has 17 residues. With 0 bases clipped from V and 8 bases from J, the junction kept 10 bases outside the gene matches. From germline, CDR1 is SGHTA and CDR2 FQGTGA.

The gene calls are TRBV5-1 and TRBJ2-3, with TRBD1 matching 7 bases. Germline-derived CDR1 and CDR2 are SGHRS and YFSETQ. The V and J ends lost 4 bases and 4 bases, in that order; junction bases with no gene match: 15. The CDR3 has 17 amino acids. CDR3 protein: CASSPNYRDSRSDTQYF. For the CDR3, the DNA is TGCGCCAGCAGCCCAAATTACCGGGACAGTCGGTCAGATACGCAGTATTTT.

The chain uses TRBV11-2 and TRBJ1-3; D is uncertain. Trimming stripped 1 base from V and 5 bases from J, with 9 bases between. CDR3 size: 14 residues. Germline loops: CDR1 SGHAT, CDR2 FQNNGV. The CDR3 DNA follows: TGTGCCAGCAGCTTAGGTGGGGAGCGAAACACCATATATTTT. Translated: CASSLGGERNTIYF.

This chain joins TRBV19 and TRBJ1-1; 8 bases line up with TRBD1. Per the germline V gene, CDR1 is LNHDA and CDR2 is SQIVND (reference sequence). Germline trimming cut 6 bases from V and 3 bases from J; bases unmatched to any gene: 6. The CDR3 extends over 14 amino acids. The CDR3 is CASSTDRAYTEAFF. The CDR3 nucleotides read TGTGCCAGTAGCACGGACAGGGCTTACACTGAAGCTTTCTTT.

V usage is TRBV5-1 and J usage is TRBJ1-2; TRBD1 matches at 7 bases. The CDR3 extends over 14 amino acids. From germline, CDR1 is SGHRS and CDR2 YFSETQ. Trimming removed 7 bases from V and 7 bases from J; junction bases left unmatched: 13. The CDR3 here is CASYFNDRAGGYTF. The CDR3, as DNA: TGCGCCAGCTACTTCAACGACAGGGCTGGTGGCTACACCTTC.